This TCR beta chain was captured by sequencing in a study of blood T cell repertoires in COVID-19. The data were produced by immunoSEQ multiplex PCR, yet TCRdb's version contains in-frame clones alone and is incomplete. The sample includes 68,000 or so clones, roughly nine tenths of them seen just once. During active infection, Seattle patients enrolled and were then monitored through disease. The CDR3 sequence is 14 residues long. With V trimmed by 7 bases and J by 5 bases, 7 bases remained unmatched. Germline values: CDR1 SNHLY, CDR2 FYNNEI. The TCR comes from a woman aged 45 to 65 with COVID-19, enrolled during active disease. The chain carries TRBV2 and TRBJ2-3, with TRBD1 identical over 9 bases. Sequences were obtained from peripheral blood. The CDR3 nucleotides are TGTGCCAGCACTGACAGGGGGAAAGGAGATACGCAGTATTTT. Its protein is CASTDRGKGDTQYF.